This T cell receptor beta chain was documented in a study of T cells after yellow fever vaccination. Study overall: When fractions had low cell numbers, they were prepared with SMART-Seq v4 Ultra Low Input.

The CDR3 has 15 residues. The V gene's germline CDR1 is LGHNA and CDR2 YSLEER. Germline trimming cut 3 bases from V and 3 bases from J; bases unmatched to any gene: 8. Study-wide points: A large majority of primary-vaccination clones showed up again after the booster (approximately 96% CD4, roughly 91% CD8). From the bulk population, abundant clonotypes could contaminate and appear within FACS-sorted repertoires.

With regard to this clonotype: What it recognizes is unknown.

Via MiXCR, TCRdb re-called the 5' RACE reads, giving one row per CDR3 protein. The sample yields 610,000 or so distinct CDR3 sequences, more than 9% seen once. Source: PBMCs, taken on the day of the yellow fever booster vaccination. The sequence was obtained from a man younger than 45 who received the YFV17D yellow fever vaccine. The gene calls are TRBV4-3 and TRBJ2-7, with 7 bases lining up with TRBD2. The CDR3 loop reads CASSQDPGLNYEQYF. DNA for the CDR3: TGCGCCAGCAGCCAGGATCCGGGACTAAACTACGAGCAGTACTTC.